These T cell receptor beta chains were read from a single sample in a study of T cell changes during pregnancy in multiple sclerosis. Assay: immunoSEQ multiplex PCR; the TCRdb copy retains only in-frame clones and omits some. The sample lists 70,000 to 95,000 clones; 94% were seen once. The specimen comprised peripheral blood, sampled after pregnancy. The receptors were sampled from a female donor in good health, enrolled as a control in a pregnancy study. CDR3s leave out the opening cysteine and the closing phenylalanine or tryptophan.

v_call: TRBV18; cdr3_aa: ASSPVGLAGGSGANVLT
v_call: TRBV2; cdr3_aa: ASSVEETQY
v_call: TRBV27; cdr3_aa: ASSWTSGRDTQY
v_call: TRBV18; cdr3_aa: ASSPGSEQY
v_call: TRBV5-4; cdr3_aa: ASTAGGTGAGEQY
v_call: TRBV18; cdr3_aa: ASSPPSLAGLEQF
v_call: TRBV5-1; cdr3_aa: ASSSVSGAGANVLT
v_call: TRBV29-1; cdr3_aa: SATGGSNEQF
v_call: TRBV2; cdr3_aa: ASSVQGPQH
v_call: TRBV19; cdr3_aa: ASTRGGNEQF
v_call: TRBV13; cdr3_aa: ASSSGRDQETQY
v_call: TRBV7-2; cdr3_aa: ASSKRGLAGGPETQY
v_call: TRBV7-9; cdr3_aa: ASSLSGRDEQF
v_call: TRBV9; cdr3_aa: ASSVRQGARELF
v_call: TRBV19; cdr3_aa: ASSGASGIVDTQY
v_call: TRBV5-1; cdr3_aa: ASSLRTGGSTDTQY
v_call: TRBV6-6; cdr3_aa: ASSYPPGGSQPQH
v_call: TRBV5-6; cdr3_aa: ASSLYQGAEQY
v_call: TRBV2; cdr3_aa: ASSEYGTSNEQF
v_call: TRBV9; cdr3_aa: ASSPGTSGSWNYEQY
v_call: TRBV28; cdr3_aa: ASSLYQTGNTEAF
v_call: TRBV5-1; cdr3_aa: ASSLGQGTGNTIY
v_call: TRBV28; cdr3_aa: ASSNSYEQY
v_call: TRBV5-1; cdr3_aa: ASSLEEGTTTDTQY
v_call: TRBV6-1; cdr3_aa: ASSEAPGGQSYSNQPQH
v_call: TRBV27; cdr3_aa: ASRDPGTLYEQY
v_call: TRBV4-1; cdr3_aa: ASSRGRGGDSYEQY
v_call: TRBV5-1; cdr3_aa: ASSFGYGQGPYNEQF
v_call: TRBV30; cdr3_aa: AWQGVAFTDTQY
v_call: TRBV19; cdr3_aa: ASSITGGGEAF
v_call: TRBV13; cdr3_aa: ASSFRDRFEKLF
v_call: TRBV7-9; cdr3_aa: ASSPPLGNEQF